The clone carrying this T cell receptor (beta chain) is a singleton in its sample. Assay used: immunoSEQ multiplex PCR; TCRdb lists only in-frame clones, some missing. In the table there are roughly 56,000 clones, roughly 93% of which are singletons. This sample was included in a study of siplizumab effects on memory and regulatory T cells. Germline lookup yields CDR1 KGHSH and CDR2 LQKENI. V gave up 4 bases and J gave up 8 bases, with 15 bases separating them. This CDR3 has 14 amino acids. Sequenced input: CD8+ T cells sorted from blood. The TCR was taken from a human donor in good health. The rearrangement links TRBV18 to TRBJ2-1; tentatively, D is TRBD2 (6 bases). For the CDR3, the DNA is TGTGCCAGCTCACAGTCCGGGACTTGGGATGAGCAGTTCTTC. This encodes CASSQSGTWDEQFF.